This TCR beta chain appears in the sequencing data of a study of T-cell memory formation after mild COVID-19. In TCRdb, the 5' RACE reads were re-called with MiXCR into one record per CDR3 protein. Of 40,000 to 55,000 distinct CDR3 sequences in the sample, 9.5% to 15% were seen once. Germline CDR1 is LNHNV and CDR2 is YYDKDF (reference sequence). The CDR3 loop spans 15 amino acids. Trimming cost V 1 base and J 2 bases; bases outside gene matches: 1. The origin of this receptor is a man between 18 and 29 years old who had mild COVID-19 (a few samples of this study predate the infection). Cell type and time point are not known. Material for sequencing was PBMCs or a T cell subset sorted from them (not recorded which). This sequence joins TRBV15 and TRBJ2-1, with 8 bases lining up with TRBD2. CDR3 protein: CATSRVGGAYNEQFF. The CDR3, as DNA: TGTGCCACCAGCAGAGTCGGGGGGGCCTACAATGAGCAGTTCTTC.